The T cell receptor beta chain described here comes from a study of cytomegalovirus exposure and HLA in healthy donors. Study-wide findings and caveats: There were some public TCRs occurring in many donors, but most TCR sequences were rare. V- and J-gene trimming in TCR beta was tied to a missense DCLRE1C variant by an analysis performed later. As a later analysis showed, several of the most significant clusters appeared to be linked to common viral pathogens.

The PCR used 60 Vbeta and 13 Jbeta primers. Original methodology: A later analysis tallied about 80 million unique TCR beta chains, some 10 million of them shared. Data came from immunoSEQ multiplex PCR; TCRdb stores just in-frame clones and leaves some out. V, J and clone size are those of that table, while D and trimming were read from the DNA. In the table there are roughly 97,000 clones, roughly 73% of which are singletons. This CDR3 comprises 15 residues. Trimming removed 5 bases from V and 0 bases from J, with 10 bases in between. Germline V gives CDR1 LNHNV, CDR2 YYDKDF (reference sequence). For this clone: What it binds is unknown.

The material sequenced was PBMCs. The chain combines TRBV15 with TRBJ2-2, with D possibly TRBD1 on 5 matching bases. This TCR was sampled from a man aged 40-49 years in good health and CMV-seronegative. CDR3 nucleotides: TGTGCCACCAGCCTGGACATCGCGAACACCGGGGAGCTGTTTTTT. Amino acid sequence: CATSLDIANTGELFF. Based on the CDR3 plus reference TRBV15 and TRBJ2-2, the full variable domain is DAMVIQNPRYQVTQFGKPVTLSCSQTLNHNVMYWYQQKSSQAPKLLFHYYDKDFNNEADTPDNFQSRRPNTSFCFLDIRSPGLGDTAMYLCATSLDIANTGELFFGEGSRLTVL.